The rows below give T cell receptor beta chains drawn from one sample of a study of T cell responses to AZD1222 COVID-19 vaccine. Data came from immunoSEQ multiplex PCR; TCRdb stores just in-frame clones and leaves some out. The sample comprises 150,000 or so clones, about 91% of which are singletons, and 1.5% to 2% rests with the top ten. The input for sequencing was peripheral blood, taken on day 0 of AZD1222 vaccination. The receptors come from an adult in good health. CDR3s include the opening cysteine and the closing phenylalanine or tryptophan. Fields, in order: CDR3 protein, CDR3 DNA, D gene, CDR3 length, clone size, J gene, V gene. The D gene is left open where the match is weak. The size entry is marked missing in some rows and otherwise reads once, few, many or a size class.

CDR3: CASSPAVAGTASPHTIYF
DNA: TGTGCCAGCAGCCCCGCGGTTGCCGGGACAGCATCCCCTCACACCATATATTTT
D: TRBD1
length: 18
size: -
J: TRBJ1-3
V: TRBV7-8

CDR3: CASSQAGTEKFF
DNA: TGTGCCAGCAGCCAAGCCGGGACGGAGAAGTTCTTC
D: -
length: 12
size: -
J: TRBJ2-1
V: TRBV6-2/TRBV6-3

CDR3: CASSIVKAGATEAFF
DNA: TGTGCCAGTAGTATAGTTAAGGCGGGAGCCACTGAAGCTTTCTTT
D: -
length: 15
size: -
J: TRBJ1-1
V: TRBV19

CDR3: CASSWGQGLGEKLFF
DNA: TGTGCCAGCAGCTGGGGACAGGGGCTTGGTGAAAAACTGTTTTTT
D: TRBD1
length: 15
size: -
J: TRBJ1-4
V: TRBV7-2

CDR3: CASSLAGQNTEAFF
DNA: TGCGCCAGCAGCTTGGCCGGTCAGAACACTGAAGCTTTCTTT
D: -
length: 14
size: few
J: TRBJ1-1
V: TRBV5-1

CDR3: CASSDWDTYSGNTIYF
DNA: TGTGCCAGTAGCGACTGGGACACTTACTCTGGAAACACCATATATTTT
D: -
length: 16
size: -
J: TRBJ1-3
V: TRBV19

CDR3: CASSIGTSGGRGTQYF
DNA: TGTGCCAGCAGCATCGGGACTAGCGGGGGCAGGGGGACCCAGTACTTC
D: TRBD2
length: 16
size: -
J: TRBJ2-5
V: TRBV9

CDR3: CASSFGPYSNQPQHF
DNA: TGTGCCAGCAGCTTTGGACCATATAGCAATCAGCCCCAGCATTTT
D: -
length: 15
size: -
J: TRBJ1-5
V: TRBV9

CDR3: CASSQGGRETQYF
DNA: TGTGCCAGCAGCCAGGGGGGGCGGGAGACCCAGTACTTC
D: -
length: 13
size: -
J: TRBJ2-5
V: TRBV3-1/TRBV3-2

CDR3: CASSPVGTSSTYEQYF
DNA: TGTGCCAGCAGCCCCGTTGGGACCTCGTCTACCTACGAGCAGTACTTC
D: -
length: 16
size: -
J: TRBJ2-7
V: TRBV7-6

CDR3: CASSIAQDTQYF
DNA: TGTGCCAGTAGTATCGCCCAAGATACGCAGTATTTT
D: -
length: 12
size: -
J: TRBJ2-3
V: TRBV19

CDR3: CASRLQGGTYNEQFF
DNA: TGTGCCAGCAGATTACAGGGGGGTACCTACAATGAGCAGTTCTTC
D: TRBD1
length: 15
size: -
J: TRBJ2-1
V: TRBV3-1/TRBV3-2

CDR3: CASSIDGLRAGAYNQPQHF
DNA: TGTGCCAGTAGTATAGATGGTCTCCGGGCAGGGGCTTACAATCAGCCCCAGCATTTT
D: -
length: 19
size: -
J: TRBJ1-5
V: TRBV19

CDR3: CASSPADRADGELFF
DNA: TGTGCCAGCAGCCCCGCCGACAGGGCGGACGGGGAGCTGTTTTTT
D: TRBD1
length: 15
size: -
J: TRBJ2-2
V: TRBV6-5

CDR3: CASSWGAGVEGNTIYF
DNA: TGTGCCAGCAGCTGGGGCGCGGGGGTGGAAGGAAACACCATATATTTT
D: -
length: 16
size: -
J: TRBJ1-3
V: TRBV5-4

CDR3: CASKLAGMLDTQYF
DNA: TGTGCCAGCAAACTAGCGGGGATGTTAGATACGCAGTATTTT
D: TRBD2
length: 14
size: -
J: TRBJ2-3
V: TRBV7-2

CDR3: CASSLDSYSYEQYF
DNA: TGTGCCAGCAGCTTAGACAGCTACTCCTACGAGCAGTACTTC
D: -
length: 14
size: -
J: TRBJ2-7
V: TRBV7-9

CDR3: CASSQDLASGSYNEQFF
DNA: TGCGCCAGCAGCCAAGATTTGGCTAGCGGGAGCTACAATGAGCAGTTCTTC
D: TRBD2
length: 17
size: -
J: TRBJ2-1
V: TRBV4-3

CDR3: CASSPRGDRAPYEQYF
DNA: TGCGCCAGCAGCCCGAGGGGGGACAGGGCCCCATACGAGCAGTACTTC
D: TRBD1
length: 16
size: -
J: TRBJ2-7
V: TRBV5-1

CDR3: CASSSGTGVNTEAFF
DNA: TGCGCCAGCAGCTCCGGGACAGGGGTGAACACTGAAGCTTTCTTT
D: TRBD1
length: 15
size: -
J: TRBJ1-1
V: TRBV5-1

CDR3: CASSQAGDRQETQYF
DNA: TGCGCCAGCAGCCAAGCGGGGGACAGGCAAGAGACCCAGTACTTC
D: TRBD1
length: 15
size: -
J: TRBJ2-5
V: TRBV4-3

CDR3: CASNRFEVTDTQYF
DNA: TGTGCCAGCAACCGGTTCGAGGTCACAGATACGCAGTATTTT
D: -
length: 14
size: -
J: TRBJ2-3
V: TRBV9

CDR3: CATSRDSGSWQPQHF
DNA: TGTGCCACCAGCAGAGATTCGGGGTCGTGGCAGCCCCAGCATTTT
D: -
length: 15
size: -
J: TRBJ1-5
V: TRBV15

CDR3: CASSQGSRAAQPQHF
DNA: TGTGCCAGCAGCCAAGGCTCTAGGGCGGCTCAGCCCCAGCATTTT
D: -
length: 15
size: -
J: TRBJ1-5
V: TRBV3-1/TRBV3-2

CDR3: CASSLAEYGYTF
DNA: TGTGCCAGCAGTTTGGCGGAGTATGGCTACACCTTC
D: -
length: 12
size: -
J: TRBJ1-2
V: TRBV28

CDR3: CASSRYDRDQYGYTF
DNA: TGTGCCAGCAGCCGTTACGACAGGGACCAATATGGCTACACCTTC
D: TRBD1
length: 15
size: -
J: TRBJ1-2
V: TRBV7-9

CDR3: CASSPPAVDQPQHF
DNA: TGTGCCAGCTCACCACCGGCGGTTGATCAGCCCCAGCATTTT
D: -
length: 14
size: -
J: TRBJ1-5
V: TRBV18

CDR3: CASSLSTTNEKLFF
DNA: TGCGCCAGCAGCTTGTCTACAACTAATGAAAAACTGTTTTTT
D: -
length: 14
size: -
J: TRBJ1-4
V: TRBV5-1

CDR3: CASSQPGQGNTGELFF
DNA: TGCGCCAGCAGCCAGCCGGGACAGGGAAACACCGGGGAGCTGTTTTTT
D: TRBD1
length: 16
size: once
J: TRBJ2-2
V: TRBV4-1

CDR3: CASRTSGSSGTGELFF
DNA: TGTGCCAGTAGAACTAGCGGGTCTTCGGGCACCGGGGAGCTGTTTTTT
D: TRBD2
length: 16
size: -
J: TRBJ2-2
V: TRBV19

CDR3: CASSQDHRSLMYF
DNA: TGTGCCAGCAGCCAAGATCATAGGAGCCTTATGTACTTC
D: -
length: 13
size: -
J: TRBJ2-7
V: TRBV3-1/TRBV3-2

CDR3: CASSQSGPGLVPTEQFF
DNA: TGCGCCAGCAGCCAAAGTGGACCGGGACTAGTTCCGACTGAGCAGTTCTTC
D: TRBD2
length: 17
size: -
J: TRBJ2-1
V: TRBV4-1

CDR3: CASSFPEGEKLFF
DNA: TGTGCCAGCAGCTTCCCCGAAGGGGAAAAACTGTTTTTT
D: -
length: 13
size: -
J: TRBJ1-4
V: TRBV7-9

CDR3: CARGTGGYEQYF
DNA: TGTGCCAGAGGGACAGGGGGCTACGAGCAGTACTTC
D: TRBD1
length: 12
size: -
J: TRBJ2-7
V: TRBV12-3/TRBV12-4

CDR3: CASSLTSSGANVLTF
DNA: TGCGCCAGCAGCTTGACCAGCTCTGGGGCCAACGTCCTGACTTTC
D: -
length: 15
size: -
J: TRBJ2-6
V: TRBV5-1

CDR3: CASSLDRRFADTQYF
DNA: TGTGCCAGCAGTTTAGATCGCAGATTCGCAGATACGCAGTATTTT
D: -
length: 15
size: -
J: TRBJ2-3
V: TRBV27

CDR3: CASSRGQGPYEQYF
DNA: TGTGCCAGCAGCCGGGGACAGGGGCCCTACGAGCAGTACTTC
D: TRBD1
length: 14
size: -
J: TRBJ2-7
V: TRBV11-3

CDR3: CASSPTGSSYEQYF
DNA: TGTGCCAGCTCACCAACAGGAAGCTCCTACGAGCAGTACTTC
D: -
length: 14
size: few
J: TRBJ2-7
V: TRBV18

CDR3: CASSRGTNQPQHF
DNA: TGCGCCAGCAGCCGGGGCACAAATCAGCCCCAGCATTTT
D: -
length: 13
size: -
J: TRBJ1-5
V: TRBV4-3

CDR3: CAISGDSSEGDTQYF
DNA: TGTGCCATCAGTGGTGACAGCTCTGAAGGAGATACGCAGTATTTT
D: -
length: 15
size: -
J: TRBJ2-3
V: TRBV10-3

CDR3: CATSESEGGGNQPQHF
DNA: TGTGCCACCAGTGAATCCGAGGGGGGTGGCAATCAGCCCCAGCATTTT
D: -
length: 16
size: few
J: TRBJ1-5
V: TRBV24-1

CDR3: CASSLGWWGRVGVGYTF
DNA: TGTGCCAGCAGCTTAGGATGGTGGGGCAGGGTGGGAGTTGGCTACACCTTC
D: -
length: 17
size: -
J: TRBJ1-2
V: TRBV11-3

CDR3: CASSVASWGDEQFF
DNA: TGTGCCAGCAGCGTAGCCTCCTGGGGGGATGAGCAGTTCTTC
D: -
length: 14
size: once
J: TRBJ2-1
V: TRBV9

CDR3: CASSLRGWRSPLHF
DNA: TGTGCCAGCAGCCTCAGGGGGTGGCGGTCACCCCTCCACTTT
D: TRBD1
length: 14
size: -
J: TRBJ1-6
V: TRBV13

CDR3: CASSENSRGTDTQYF
DNA: TGTGCCAGCAGTGAAAACTCGAGGGGAACAGATACGCAGTATTTT
D: -
length: 15
size: -
J: TRBJ2-3
V: TRBV2

CDR3: CASSGLAGGTNTGELFF
DNA: TGTGCCAGCAGTGGACTAGCGGGGGGGACGAACACCGGGGAGCTGTTTTTT
D: TRBD2
length: 17
size: -
J: TRBJ2-2
V: TRBV2

CDR3: CASSEAGTGIYEQYF
DNA: TGTGCCAGCAGTGAAGCCGGGACAGGGATTTACGAGCAGTACTTC
D: TRBD1
length: 15
size: -
J: TRBJ2-7
V: TRBV2

CDR3: CASSARGTGAYEQYF
DNA: TGTGCCAGCAGCGCCCGAGGGACAGGGGCGTACGAGCAGTACTTC
D: TRBD1
length: 15
size: -
J: TRBJ2-7
V: TRBV11-3

CDR3: CASSLMSGFMNTEAFF
DNA: TGTGCCAGCAGCCTTATGAGTGGGTTCATGAACACTGAAGCTTTCTTT
D: -
length: 16
size: -
J: TRBJ1-1
V: TRBV7-2

CDR3: CASSLITDTEAFF
DNA: TGTGCCAGCAGCTTAATCACGGACACTGAAGCTTTCTTT
D: -
length: 13
size: -
J: TRBJ1-1
V: TRBV7-9

CDR3: CASGDSPNYGYTF
DNA: TGTGCCAGTGGGGACAGCCCTAACTATGGCTACACCTTC
D: TRBD1
length: 13
size: -
J: TRBJ1-2
V: TRBV19